The source of this TCR beta chain is a study of shared clonotypes between healthy human individuals. Clones were sequenced by immunoSEQ multiplex PCR, and TCRdb holds only the in-frame ones, with some missing. The table has some 1.4 million clones, roughly 96% seen once. Between the trimmed V and J ends, which lost 10 bases and 3 bases, there was a span of 21 bases. This CDR3 has 15 amino acids. Germline assignment: CDR1 MNHEY and CDR2 SMNVEV (reference sequence). A word on this clone: Its cognate antigen is unknown.

Study-wide points: Non-shared clonotypes displayed generation probabilities falling below those of clonotypes present in all four donors.

This clonotype was obtained from a man aged 25-45 years in good health. This sequence joins TRBV27 and TRBJ1-2, with D maybe TRBD1 (6 bases). Sequencing was carried out using naive CD4+ T cells sorted from blood. Documented subset: CD45RA+ positively selected. The CDR3 sequence is CATKKRVGADYGYTF. CDR3 DNA: TGTGCCACCAAAAAGAGAGTGGGGGCCGACTATGGCTACACCTTC.